The T cell receptor beta chain under discussion was sequenced for a study of T cell repertoires in aging, cancer and after chemotherapy. Study conclusions and caveats: No conclusions about immunological memory after chemotherapy can be drawn from the repertoire data.

As for this clonotype: Antigen unknown.

Multiplex touch-down PCR with TRB-A/B primers amplified rearranged V-D-J TRB sequences. TCRdb reprocessed the multiplex PCR reads via MiXCR and lists one record per CDR3 protein. Of 3,500 to 4,500 distinct CDR3 sequences in the sample, about 29% were seen once. Amplification of TCR beta used genomic DNA extracted from peripheral blood. The CDR3 is 15 amino acids. CDR1 LGHNA and CDR2 YSLEER come from the germline V gene. V gave up 0 bases and J gave up 5 bases, with 12 bases separating them. The receptor was isolated from a human donor with a solid tumor. Sequenced material: blood. The chain joins TRBV4-3 to TRBJ2-3, with D perhaps TRBD2 (5 bases). The CDR3: CASSQDASWGDTQYF. CDR3 coding DNA: TGCGCCAGCAGCCAAGATGCTAGCTGGGGAGATACGCAGTATTTT.